The clone carrying this T cell receptor (beta chain) was detected only a few times. What it binds is not known. The record originates from a study of cytomegalovirus exposure and HLA in healthy donors. Study findings and constraints: Donors were assumed by presence/absence analyses to have roughly uniform sequencing depth.

Healthy bone marrow donors formed the donor group. The trim removed 7 bases at V and 0 bases at J, leaving 6 bases unmatched. The germline CDR1 and CDR2 sequences are WSHSY and SAAADI. This CDR3 has 16 amino acids. PCR amplification relied on 60 Vbeta primers (plus 13 Jbeta primers). Sequencing was performed with immunoSEQ multiplex PCR; in TCRdb, only in-frame clones are kept and a portion is missing. The sample has 150,000 to 200,000 clones, about three quarters seen once. This TCR was sampled from a girl aged 5 to 17 in good health and CMV-seronegative. Source material: PBMCs. This rearrangement joins TRBV10-2 to TRBJ1-1; 12 bases agree with TRBD1. CDR3 protein: CASKQGQGALNTEAFF. CDR3 coding DNA: TGCGCCAGCAAGCAGGGACAGGGGGCGTTGAACACTGAAGCTTTCTTT.